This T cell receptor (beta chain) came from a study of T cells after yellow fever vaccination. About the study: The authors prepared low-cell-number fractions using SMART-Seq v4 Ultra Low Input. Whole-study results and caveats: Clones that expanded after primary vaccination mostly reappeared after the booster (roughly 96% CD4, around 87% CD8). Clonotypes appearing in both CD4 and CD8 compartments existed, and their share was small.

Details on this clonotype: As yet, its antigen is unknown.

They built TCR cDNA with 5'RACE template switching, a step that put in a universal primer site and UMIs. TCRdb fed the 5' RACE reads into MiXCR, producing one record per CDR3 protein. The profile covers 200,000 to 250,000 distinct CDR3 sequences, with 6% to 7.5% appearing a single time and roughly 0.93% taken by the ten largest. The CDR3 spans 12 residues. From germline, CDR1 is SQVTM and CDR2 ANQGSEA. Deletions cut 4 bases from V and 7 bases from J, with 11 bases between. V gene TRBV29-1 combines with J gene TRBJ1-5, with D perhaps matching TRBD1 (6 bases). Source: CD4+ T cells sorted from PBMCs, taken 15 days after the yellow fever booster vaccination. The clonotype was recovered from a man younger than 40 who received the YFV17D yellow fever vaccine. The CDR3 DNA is TGCAGCGTTGGGGGGGCAGGGCAGCCCCAGCATTTT. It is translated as CSVGGAGQPQHF.